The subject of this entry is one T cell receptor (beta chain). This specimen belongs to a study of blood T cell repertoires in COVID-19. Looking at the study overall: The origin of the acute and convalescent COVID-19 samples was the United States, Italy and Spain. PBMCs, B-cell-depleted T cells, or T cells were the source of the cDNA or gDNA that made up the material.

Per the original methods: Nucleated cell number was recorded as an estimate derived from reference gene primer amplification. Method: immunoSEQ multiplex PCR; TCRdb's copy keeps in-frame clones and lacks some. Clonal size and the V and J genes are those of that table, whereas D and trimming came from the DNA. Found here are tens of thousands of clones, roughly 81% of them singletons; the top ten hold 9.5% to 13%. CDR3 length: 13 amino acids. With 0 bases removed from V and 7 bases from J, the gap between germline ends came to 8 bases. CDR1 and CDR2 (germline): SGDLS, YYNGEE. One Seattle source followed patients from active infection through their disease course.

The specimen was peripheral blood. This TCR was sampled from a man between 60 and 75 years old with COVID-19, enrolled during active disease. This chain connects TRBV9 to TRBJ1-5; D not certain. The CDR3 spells CASSVDMGQPQHF. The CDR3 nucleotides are TGTGCCAGCAGCGTAGATATGGGCCAGCCCCAGCATTTT. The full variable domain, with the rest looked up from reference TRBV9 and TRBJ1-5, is DSGVTQTPKHLITATGQRVTLRCSPRSGDLSVYWYQQSLDQGLQFLIQYYNGEERAKGNILERFSAQQFPDLHSELNLSSLELGDSALYFCASSVDMGQPQHFGDGTRLSIL.